This T cell receptor (beta chain) appears in the sequencing data of a study of naive and memory T cell subsets. Overall study results and limits: Naive repertoires, especially CD8, held a few larger clonotypes, possibly memory cells re-expressing CD45RA. There was no ground truth to check naive and memory subset results. RNA-based TCR counts may shift with T cell activation and differentiation.

The beta constant-region primer was an equimolar mix of two oligonucleotides covering TRBC1 and TRBC2. Ligated cDNA was amplified by four rounds of PCR with nested alpha and beta constant-region primers and SP2. TCRdb analysed the UMI-ligation and nested PCR reads with MiXCR anew, one entry per CDR3 protein. This repertoire shows approximately 140,000 distinct CDR3 sequences, roughly a fifth found once; its top ten account for roughly 0.63%. This clonotype was seen only a few times. Antigen specificity is unknown. CMV status came from CD4+ T cell IFNgamma after overnight CMV lysate stimulation of fresh PBMCs. Four subsets defined by CD45RA and CD27 were sorted after CD3, CD4, CD8 and live/dead staining. Germline loops: CDR1 MNHEY, CDR2 SVGAGI. This CDR3 comprises 13 residues. The ends were cut back, 10 bases at V and 1 base at J, with 14 bases in the middle.

The material sequenced was naive CD8+ T cells from blood. J is TRBJ2-7 and V is TRBV6-5; maybe TRBD1 (5 bases). This sequence originates from a human donor in good health. CDR3 residues: CATSGQGSYEQYF. The DNA of the CDR3 is TGTGCCACATCTGGGCAGGGATCCTACGAGCAGTACTTC.